This T cell receptor beta chain was sequenced for a study of OX40 agonist ivuxolimab in advanced cancers. Findings and caveats of the study: Expanded clones were, on average, more numerous in CD8+ T cells than in CD4+.

Sequenced by immunoSEQ multiplex PCR; TCRdb stores in-frame clones only, minus some. The sample consists of around 84,000 clones, approximately 89% of them appearing once. Exclusion applied to patients with autoimmune disease history or systemic immunosuppression. Drawing of blood for sampling happened at baseline, at cycle 4 day 1, and at cycle 7 day 1. In the case of this clone: What it binds is not known.

The TCR was taken from an adult with an advanced solid tumor such as melanoma, head and neck, liver or kidney cancer. This material consisted of CD4+ or CD8+ T cells sorted from blood, taken in a trial of the OX40 agonist ivuxolimab.

CDR3 bases: TGTGCCTGGAGTCCTCCTACAGGGTTGGGTATCAGCGCCTACGAGCAGTACTTC. This encodes CAWSPPTGLGISAYEQYF. The gene calls are TRBV30 and TRBJ2-7, with TRBD1 as a possible D gene (6 bases). The germline V gene encodes CDR1 GTSNPN and CDR2 SVGIG (reference sequence). Trimming stripped 2 bases from V and 2 bases from J, with 25 bases between. CDR3 length equals 18 residues.